The 21 T cell receptor beta chains below come from one sample, sequenced in a study of T cells in Graves' hyperthyroidism and ophthalmopathy. Template material for amplifying TCR beta CDR3 regions consisted of RNA transcripts. A set of HTBI primers served as the primers for a first-round RT-PCR of the TCR CDR3. TCRdb used MiXCR to reprocess the multiplex PCR reads, holding one entry per CDR3 protein. The profile shows around 570,000 distinct CDR3 sequences, 15% to 20% of them singletons. Sequences were obtained from blood. The receptors were gathered from a man aged 35 to 55 with Graves' ophthalmopathy.

This clonotype was counted many times. This chain's CDR3 is CASRSPGTAEKLFF. DNA for the CDR3: TGTGCCAGCAGATCCCCCGGGACTGCAGAAAAACTGTTTTTT. The chain is built from TRBV12-3 or TRBV12-4 and TRBJ1-4; tentatively, D is TRBD1 (5 bases). V was cut by 6 bases and J by 8 bases, with 16 bases left in between. The CDR3 consists of 14 residues.

This clonotype was detected only a few times. V is TRBV5-6 and J is TRBJ1-4; 7 nucleotides align to TRBD1. J gave up 8 bases and V 3 bases, and 10 bases lay outside the gene matches. The CDR3 is 15 amino acids. Germline-derived CDR1 and CDR2 are SGHDT and YYEEEE. This chain's CDR3 is CASSSTTGVREKLFF. The CDR3 nucleotides read TGTGCCAGCAGCTCGACCACAGGGGTCAGGGAAAAACTGTTTTTT.

The chain links TRBV5-1 to TRBJ1-6, with D unclear. The germline gives CDR1 SGHRS, CDR2 YFSETQ. The germline V and J ends were trimmed by 2 bases and 7 bases, with 10 bases remaining between them. The CDR3 length is 14 residues. CDR3 in DNA: TGCGCCAGCAGCTTACTCGAGGGAAATTCACCCCTCCACTTT. Its translation is CASSLLEGNSPLHF. The full variable domain, in which reference TRBV5-1 and TRBJ1-6 provide the parts outside the CDR3, is KAGVTQTPRYLIKTRGQQVTLSCSPISGHRSVSWYQQTPGQGLQFLFEYFSETQRNKGNFPGRFSGRQFSNSRSEMNVSTLELGDSALYLCASSLLEGNSPLHFGNGTRLTVT.

The rearrangement joins TRBV19 to TRBJ1-4; D is unresolved. The CDR3 has 15 amino acids. V was clipped by 4 bases and J by 4 bases, with 13 bases between them. The germline V gene has CDR1 LNHDA and CDR2 SQIVND (reference sequence). This chain's CDR3 is CASSTHREYNEKLFF. The CDR3 region has the DNA TGTGCCAGTAGTACTCACCGGGAGTATAATGAAAAACTGTTTTTT.

The chain combines TRBV4-1 with TRBJ2-3; the D gene is possibly TRBD1 (5 bases). The CDR3 is 15 amino acids. Trimming pared 0 bases from V and 4 bases from J, leaving 11 bases between. The germline gives CDR1 MGHRA, CDR2 YSYEKL. The CDR3 nucleotides read TGCGCCAGCAGCCAAGATTTGGTCAGGGCAGATACGCAGTATTTT. Translating gives CASSQDLVRADTQYF.

A few counts support this clonotype. The gene calls are TRBV24-1 and TRBJ1-1; 8 positions match TRBD1. CDR3 length: 15 amino acids. V lost 4 bases, J lost 0 bases, and 3 bases stayed unmatched. Germline V CDR1 and CDR2: KGHDR, SFDVKD. The CDR3: CATSELTGVNTEAFF. The CDR3 coding sequence is TGTGCCACCAGTGAATTGACAGGGGTGAACACTGAAGCTTTCTTT.

The table lists this clonotype with a few counts. The CDR3 DNA reads TGTGCCAGCAGACTTTTCGACAGGGGGGCCTACGAGCAGTACTTC. This encodes CASRLFDRGAYEQYF. The chain is built from TRBV6-1 and TRBJ2-7, with TRBD1 matching 9 bases. The junction had 8 bases not matched to a gene; V was cut back by 6 bases and J by 2 bases. Germline V gene data show CDR1 as MNHNS and CDR2 as SASEGT. This CDR3 is built from 15 residues.

This clonotype was observed many times. The J gene is TRBJ2-1, the V gene TRBV13, with 7 bases that match TRBD2. This CDR3 region has 17 residues. Germline V gives CDR1 PRHDT, CDR2 FYEKMQ (reference sequence). After removal of 5 bases from V and 1 base from J, the junction contained 11 bases not matched to a gene. CDR3 protein: CASSGGEGRWSYNEQFF. The CDR3 nucleotides read TGTGCCAGCAGCGGGGGGGAGGGAAGATGGTCCTACAATGAGCAGTTCTTC.

In its sample, this clonotype was seen many times. The chain uses TRBV5-1 and TRBJ2-7; 7 bases are a match to TRBD2. Germline V CDR1 and CDR2: SGHRS, YFSETQ. V trimming: 1 base; J trimming: 2 bases; junction bases outside the gene matches: 0. The CDR3 spans 13 residues. CDR3 in amino acids: CASSLTSAYEQYF. The DNA for the CDR3 is TGCGCCAGCAGCTTGACTAGCGCCTACGAGCAGTACTTC.

This clonotype occurred a few times. The gene calls are TRBV27 and TRBJ2-7, with D possibly matching TRBD2 (7 bases). The germline CDR1 and CDR2 sequences are MNHEY and SMNVEV (reference sequence). CDR3 length equals 17 residues. Trimming removed 2 bases at V and 3 bases at J, with 20 bases between. CDR3 in DNA: TGTGCCAGCAGTTTACGGTTTGGGGGGGCGGACGACTACGAGCAGTACTTC. It codes for CASSLRFGGADDYEQYF.

The chain couples TRBV5-1 to TRBJ2-7, with D perhaps matching TRBD1 or TRBD2 (5 bases each). The CDR3 extends over 14 amino acids. Trimming pared 5 bases from V and 5 bases from J, leaving 17 bases between. From germline, CDR1 is SGHRS and CDR2 YFSETQ. The CDR3 DNA sequence: TGCGCCAGCAGAAGGTGGGGCGAGGGGAACGAGCAGTACTTC. This encodes CASRRWGEGNEQYF.

The table lists this clonotype with a few counts. The chain is built from TRBV10-3 and TRBJ2-7; D ambiguous. The CDR3 contains 13 residues. Trimming pared 0 bases from V and 6 bases from J, leaving 9 bases between. Germline V gives CDR1 ENHRY, CDR2 SYGVKD. CDR3 DNA: TGTGCCATCAGTGAGTCGCTGGCGACCGAGCAGTACTTC. It codes for CAISESLATEQYF.

The V call is TRBV27, the J call TRBJ2-2; the D gene is possibly TRBD1 (6 bases). Trimming removed 3 bases at V and 7 bases at J, with 21 bases between. Germline V lookup: CDR1 MNHEY, CDR2 SMNVEV (reference sequence). CDR3 length: 17 residues. The CDR3 reads CASSFLPLQGVNGELFF. The DNA of the CDR3 is TGTGCCAGCAGTTTTCTCCCCTTACAGGGTGTGAACGGGGAGCTGTTTTTT.

In its sample, this clonotype was seen many times. The V and J genes are TRBV2 and TRBJ2-3; D remains unclear. Trimming removed 4 bases at V and 3 bases at J, with 11 bases between. The CDR3 contains 14 residues. Germline lookup yields CDR1 SNHLY and CDR2 FYNNEI. The chain's CDR3 is CASSGRDLTDTQYF. The CDR3 nucleotides are TGTGCCAGCAGTGGAAGAGACTTGACAGATACGCAGTATTTT.

This clonotype came up many times. The J gene is TRBJ2-7, the V gene TRBV20-1, with D perhaps TRBD1 or TRBD2 (5 bases each). This CDR3 is 12 amino acids long. Germline loops: CDR1 DFQATT, CDR2 SNEGSKA (reference sequence). Trimming left V 5 bases short and J 4 bases short, with 12 bases between. The CDR3 region is CSAEGRSYEQYF. In DNA form, the CDR3 reads TGCAGTGCTGAGGGGCGCTCGTACGAGCAGTACTTC.

This clonotype was counted between two and nine times. The rearrangement joins TRBV4-1 to TRBJ1-3; D remains ambiguous. Germline lookup yields CDR1 MGHRA and CDR2 YSYEKL. CDR3 length: 17 residues. Trimming left V 0 bases short and J 3 bases short, with 15 bases between. The CDR3 nucleotides read TGCGCCAGCAGCCAAGATAAGCGGCTCTCAGGTGGAAACACCATATATTTT. This gives the protein CASSQDKRLSGGNTIYF.

The CDR3 DNA reads TGTGCCAGCAGCACGAACTCTGGAAATGAGCAGTTCTTC. Its protein product is CASSTNSGNEQFF. This chain connects TRBV5-5 to TRBJ2-1; D remains ambiguous. V was trimmed by 4 bases and J by 7 bases, leaving 12 bases between them. The CDR3 is 13 amino acids. Germline-derived CDR1 and CDR2 are SGHKS and YYEKEE (reference sequence). The full variable domain, with the rest looked up from reference TRBV5-5 and TRBJ2-1, is DAGVTQSPTHLIKTRGQQVTLRCSPISGHKSVSWYQQVLGQGPQFIFQYYEKEERGRGNFPDRFSARQFPNYSSELNVNALLLGDSALYLCASSTNSGNEQFFGPGTRLTVL.

In this sample, this clonotype turned up many times. The chain joins TRBV12-3 or TRBV12-4 to TRBJ1-1, with 7 bases matching TRBD1. CDR3 size: 14 residues. V dropped 5 bases and J dropped 6; count of bases not matched to a gene: 9. The CDR3 sequence: CASSRSQGYAEAFF. CDR3 nucleotides: TGTGCCAGCAGTCGCTCACAGGGGTACGCTGAAGCTTTCTTT.

This clonotype occurred many times. This rearrangement joins TRBV11-2 to TRBJ2-5; TRBD2 matches at 11 bases. The CDR3 has 17 amino acids. Germline V gene sequence: CDR1 SGHAT, CDR2 FQNNGV. The J segment lost 1 base and the V segment lost 1 base, leaving 5 bases of the junction unmatched. This CDR3 reads CASSLGLAGNSQETQYF. The CDR3 bases are TGTGCCAGCAGCTTAGGACTAGCGGGGAACTCCCAAGAGACCCAGTACTTC.

This clonotype was seen at least ten times. The rearrangement joins TRBV12-3 or TRBV12-4 to TRBJ1-1; a possible D gene is TRBD1 (6 bases). V lost 5 bases and J 11 bases, leaving 15 bases between the germline ends. The CDR3 spans 12 residues. In nucleotides, the CDR3 is TGTGCCAGCAGTCCCGGGACACCCGGGGCTTTCTTT. Protein: CASSPGTPGAFF.

Ten or more counts support this clonotype. This chain uses TRBV18 with TRBJ1-1, with D possibly TRBD1 on 5 matching bases. With 3 bases removed from V and 4 bases from J, the gap between germline ends came to 18 bases. This CDR3 has 16 residues. Per germline, CDR1 KGHSH and CDR2 LQKENI. The CDR3 nucleotides are TGTGCCAGCTCACCCGCGGCATTGCAGGGCGGCACTGAAGCTTTCTTT. Translated, it gives CASSPAALQGGTEAFF.